This T cell receptor (beta chain) was retrieved from a study of beta chain features in type 1 diabetes. Study-level results: Shorter TCRB CDR3s, moderately but significantly so, were found in Type 1 diabetes patients in all four CD4+ subsets.

Naive, central memory, regulatory and stem cell-like memory cells within the CD4+ compartment were sorted using CD45RO/CCR7/CD25/CD127/CD95/CD27. This clone has just a few counts. What it recognizes is unknown. What was sequenced were expressed TCRB transcripts, since all of the isolated RNA had been reverse transcribed. The assay was immunoSEQ multiplex PCR, and TCRdb's table has in-frame clones only and misses some. The sample consists of around 320,000 clones, around 13% of them appearing once. This CDR3 has 14 residues. The V gene lost 4 bases and the J gene lost 10 bases, with 20 bases spanning the gap. The germline V gene has CDR1 GTSNPN and CDR2 SVGIG (reference sequence).

Input material: central memory CD4+ T cells from blood. This TCR was recovered from a man aged 25 to 45 in good health. The rearrangement joins TRBV30 to TRBJ1-5; a possible D gene is TRBD1 (6 bases). CDR3 region: CAWTHGTSHSPQHF. The CDR3 coding sequence is TGTGCCTGGACCCACGGGACATCTCATTCCCCCCAGCATTTT.